The next 7 T cell receptor beta chains were all read from a single sample in a study of blood T cell repertoires in COVID-19. Profiling relied on immunoSEQ multiplex PCR, and the TCRdb table lists in-frame clones only, not all of them. This sample has 90,000 to 150,000 clones, with roughly three quarters found just once. Specimen: peripheral blood. Receptors were obtained from a human donor in a cohort sampled during active COVID-19.

The chain is built from TRBV19 and TRBJ2-6; tentative D call: TRBD2 (5 bases). V lost 3 bases to trimming and J lost 0 bases, with 12 bases between them. The CDR3 is 17 amino acids. Germline V gene lookup returns CDR1 LNHDA and CDR2 SQIVND (reference sequence). CDR3 amino acids: CASSILDGNSGANVLTF. CDR3 nucleotide sequence: TGTGCCAGTAGTATTTTGGACGGGAACTCTGGGGCCAACGTCCTGACTTTC. Using reference TRBV19 and TRBJ2-6 for the parts outside the CDR3, the full variable domain is DGGITQSPKYLFRKEGQNVTLSCEQNLNHDAMYWYRQDPGQGLRLIYYSQIVNDFQKGDIAEGYSVSREKKESFPLTVTSAQKNPTAFYLCASSILDGNSGANVLTFGAGSRLTVL.

Only a few counts were recorded for this clone. It is unclear where the CDR3 begins or ends on the DNA, so no DNA is shown, and the CDR3 is as TCRdb lists it. The rearrangement joins TRBV7-9 to TRBJ1-2. Termini included, the CDR3 measures 12 amino acids. Germline CDR1 SEHNR, CDR2 FQNEAQ (reference sequence). CDR3: CASSLRVADGAF.

The rearrangement links TRBV11-3 to TRBJ1-2; D is unclear. Germline V gives CDR1 SGHNT, CDR2 YENEEA. Trimming shortened V by 7 bases and J by 2 bases, and 8 bases separated the two germline ends. This CDR3 has 12 residues. The CDR3 bases are TGTGCCAGCACAGGAGGGAACTATGGCTACACCTTC. Protein sequence: CASTGGNYGYTF.

This chain links TRBV6-1 with TRBJ2-7, with TRBD1 matching 8 bases. V shed 3 bases and J 3 bases; nucleotides not matched to a gene: 1. The CDR3 totals 13 residues. Germline V gene data show CDR1 as MNHNS and CDR2 as SASEGT. The CDR3 sequence: CASSDGQGYEQYF. The CDR3 DNA is TGTGCCAGCAGTGATGGACAGGGCTACGAGCAGTACTTC.

The chain couples TRBV6-5 to TRBJ1-1; D may be TRBD1 (6 bases). The V gene's germline CDR1 is MNHEY and CDR2 SVGAGI. The CDR3 is 14 amino acids. Between the trimmed V and J ends, which lost 6 bases and 2 bases, there was a span of 13 bases. The CDR3 coding sequence is TGTGCCAGCAGGGCGACGGACAGAAACACTGAAGCTTTCTTT. It is translated as CASRATDRNTEAFF.

The sample holds a few counts of this clone. This chain joins TRBV5-4 and TRBJ2-7; the match to TRBD2 covers 8 bases. Germline V CDR1 and CDR2: SGHNT, YYREEE (reference sequence). CDR3 length equals 16 residues. Unmatched junction bases numbered 12, after V lost 4 bases and J lost 3 bases. CDR3 sequence reads: CASSPGLARTGYEQYF. The CDR3 region has the DNA TGTGCCAGCAGCCCTGGACTAGCTCGCACTGGCTACGAGCAGTACTTC.

This chain links TRBV24-1 with TRBJ1-1, with 9 bases lining up with TRBD1. The germline gives CDR1 KGHDR, CDR2 SFDVKD. Trimming took 9 bases from V and 4 from J; bases not matched to a gene: 5. The CDR3 sequence is 13 residues long. The CDR3: CATRDRVATEAFF. CDR3 DNA sequence: TGTGCCACCCGGGACAGGGTTGCCACTGAAGCTTTCTTT.